This TCR beta chain stems from a study of blood T cell repertoires in COVID-19. Germline V gene data show CDR1 as MNHEY and CDR2 as SMNVEV (reference sequence). The CDR3 is 15 amino acids. Deletions cut 6 bases from V and 0 bases from J, with 14 bases between. Original handling: Reference gene primer amplification gave nucleated cell count estimates. The protocol was immunoSEQ multiplex PCR, while the TCRdb copy is restricted to in-frame clones and leaves out a portion. V and J calls and clone size follow that table, whereas D and trimming were derived from the DNA. Of 190,000 or so clones detected, 80% to 85% appear once; the ten largest clones hold 12%.

The V and J genes are TRBV27 and TRBJ1-1; D is possibly TRBD1 (6 bases). The sequenced material came from peripheral blood. The TCR originated in a woman of 80 years or more with COVID-19, enrolled during active disease. Here the CDR3 reads CASSPRTAMNTEAFF. For the CDR3, the DNA is TGTGCCAGCAGCCCCCGGACAGCCATGAACACTGAAGCTTTCTTT.